This passage covers 21 T cell receptor beta chains from one sample sequenced in a study of OX40 agonist ivuxolimab in advanced cancers. Data came from immunoSEQ multiplex PCR; TCRdb stores just in-frame clones and leaves some out. The data show about 58,000 clones, with around nine tenths seen just once and over 0.65% held by the top ten. The starting material was CD4+ or CD8+ T cells sorted from blood, obtained in a trial of the OX40 agonist ivuxolimab. These receptors were taken from an adult with an advanced solid tumor such as melanoma, head and neck, liver or kidney cancer.

This clone was detected only once. The CDR3, as DNA: TGTGCCAGCAGTTTTGGGGGGAGATCTGGGGCCAACGTCCTGACTTTC. As protein: CASSFGGRSGANVLTF. The J gene is TRBJ2-6, the V gene TRBV27; D might be TRBD2 (6 bases). The length of the CDR3 is 16 residues. Germline CDR1 MNHEY, CDR2 SMNVEV (reference sequence). Trimming took 3 bases from V and 1 from J, leaving 10 bases between them.

V gene TRBV20-1 combines with J gene TRBJ2-5; D uncertain. Trimming stripped 3 bases from V and 7 bases from J, with 6 bases between. There are 10 residues in the CDR3. CDR1 is DFQATT, CDR2 SNEGSKA, per germline (reference sequence). DNA for the CDR3: TGCAGTGCTAGCCTTTTGACCCAGTACTTC. This sequence encodes CSASLLTQYF.

This chain joins TRBV6-1 and TRBJ1-3; D possibly corresponds to TRBD1 (6 bases). V was pared by 4 bases and J by 3 bases, with 13 bases between. This CDR3 is built from 15 residues. The V gene's germline CDR1 is MNHNS and CDR2 SASEGT. DNA for the CDR3: TGTGCCAGCAGTGCCGGGGGCCTTTATGGAAACACCATATATTTT. This translates into CASSAGGLYGNTIYF.

The chain recombines TRBV9 with TRBJ1-2; tentative D call: TRBD1 (6 bases). V lost 1 base to trimming and J lost 8 bases, with 12 bases between them. CDR1 is SGDLS and CDR2 is YYNGEE in the germline V gene. The CDR3 totals 13 residues. CDR3 nucleotide sequence: TGTGCCAGCAGCGTAATAACAGGGTACGGCTACACCTTC. Protein: CASSVITGYGYTF.

The chain uses TRBV19 and TRBJ2-7, with D unresolved. The CDR3 runs to 13 residues. Trimming stripped 5 bases from V and 1 base from J, with 9 bases between. Per germline, CDR1 LNHDA and CDR2 SQIVND (reference sequence). The CDR3 region is CASSETPSYEQYF. DNA of the CDR3: TGTGCCAGTAGTGAGACACCTTCCTACGAGCAGTACTTC.

The chain is built from TRBV28 and TRBJ1-5; D unresolved. The V end was cut by 6 bases, the J end by 4 bases, with 19 bases between. Germline V gene data show CDR1 as MDHEN and CDR2 as SYDVKM. This CDR3 region has 16 residues. The DNA of the CDR3 is TGTGCCAGCAGCCCGGAAGGGATCTTAAGTAATCAGCCCCAGCATTTT. The encoded protein is CASSPEGILSNQPQHF.

The chain has TRBV2 and TRBJ1-6; D is unclear. Germline values: CDR1 SNHLY, CDR2 FYNNEI. The CDR3 is made up of 12 amino acids. The ends were cut back, 1 base at V and 10 bases at J, with 5 bases in the middle. CDR3: CASSEEWSPLHF. For the CDR3, the DNA is TGTGCCAGCAGTGAAGAGTGGTCACCCCTCCACTTT.

The chain combines TRBV29-1 with TRBJ2-1; maybe TRBD2 (6 bases). The germline CDR1 and CDR2 sequences are SQVTM and ANQGSEA. CDR3 length: 14 residues. V dropped 4 bases and J dropped 7 bases, with 17 bases sitting between them. In nucleotides, the CDR3 is TGCAGCGTTGGGAGGGCTAGTGCGCTAAATGAGCAGTTCTTC. Its protein is CSVGRASALNEQFF.

The chain employs TRBV11-2 and TRBJ1-2; possible D gene TRBD1, 6 bases. The CDR3 spans 13 residues. The germline gives CDR1 SGHAT, CDR2 FQNNGV. Deletions cut 6 bases from V and 5 bases from J, with 13 bases between. In nucleotides, the CDR3 is TGTGCCAGCAGTCGGGCAGGGGAATATGGCTACACCTTC. Protein sequence: CASSRAGEYGYTF.

The chain links TRBV30 to TRBJ1-4; a weak D match, TRBD1 (5 bases). V gave up 1 base and J gave up 7 bases, with 13 bases separating them. CDR3 length: 14 residues. Germline-derived CDR1 and CDR2 are GTSNPN and SVGIG (reference sequence). This CDR3 is CAWSAKRGREKLFF. The CDR3 DNA reads TGTGCCTGGAGTGCGAAAAGGGGACGTGAAAAACTGTTTTTT.

This chain joins TRBV13 and TRBJ2-4; the D is unclear. With 3 bases removed from V and 9 bases from J, the gap between germline ends came to 15 bases. The CDR3 runs to 14 residues. Germline CDR1 and CDR2: PRHDT and FYEKMQ (reference sequence). The CDR3 sequence is CASSFRAPESIQYF. CDR3 in DNA: TGTGCCAGCAGCTTCCGGGCACCGGAAAGCATTCAGTACTTC. Complete variable domain (other parts from reference TRBV13 and TRBJ2-4): AAGVIQSPRHLIKEKRETATLKCYPIPRHDTVYWYQQGPGQDPQFLISFYEKMQSDKGSIPDRFSAQQFSDYHSELNMSSLELGDSALYFCASSFRAPESIQYFGAGTRLSVL.

J is TRBJ2-1 and V is TRBV7-9; 13 bases fit TRBD2. The CDR3 runs to 14 residues. The germline V gene has CDR1 SEHNR and CDR2 FQNEAQ (reference sequence). The ends lost 5 bases at V and 7 bases at J; junction bases unmatched: 2. CDR3 amino acids: CASSLGLAGNEQFF. The CDR3 DNA reads TGTGCCAGCAGCCTGGGACTAGCGGGAAATGAGCAGTTCTTC.

The chain employs TRBV11-3 and TRBJ1-2, with 8 bases matching TRBD1. Germline-derived CDR1 and CDR2 are SGHNT and YENEEA. This CDR3 has 14 amino acids. J gave up 3 bases and V 5 bases, and 5 bases lay outside the gene matches. The CDR3 region has the DNA TGTGCCAGCAGCCCGGGACAGGCAGACTATGGCTACACCTTC. Translated: CASSPGQADYGYTF. The whole variable domain, filled in from reference TRBV11-3 and TRBJ1-2, reads EAGVVQSPRYKIIEKKQPVAFWCNPISGHNTLYWYLQNLGQGPELLIRYENEEAVDDSQLPKDRFSAERLKGVDSTLKIQPAELGDSAVYLCASSPGQADYGYTFGSGTRLTVV.

The V call is TRBV7-8, the J call TRBJ2-2; 7 bases are a match to TRBD2. CDR3 length: 17 amino acids. Trimming removed 3 bases from V and 2 bases from J; junction bases left unmatched: 9. Germline CDR1 and CDR2: SGHVS and FQNEAQ. The CDR3 loop reads CASSFRAGPLNTGELFF. The CDR3, as DNA: TGTGCCAGCAGCTTTAGAGCGGGACCCCTCAACACCGGGGAGCTGTTTTTT.

The rearrangement uses TRBV2 and TRBJ1-5, with D possibly matching TRBD1 (5 bases). This CDR3 has 14 residues. Germline-derived CDR1 and CDR2 are SNHLY and FYNNEI. With 3 bases removed from V and 3 bases from J, the gap between germline ends came to 9 bases. The CDR3 reads CASSDDRPNQPQHF. The CDR3 DNA follows: TGTGCCAGCAGTGACGACAGACCCAATCAGCCCCAGCATTTT.

The chain recombines TRBV6-5 with TRBJ2-7; TRBD1 might be the D (7 bases). Trimming took 8 bases from V and 9 from J, leaving 23 bases between them. Germline assignment: CDR1 MNHEY and CDR2 SVGAGI. The CDR3 covers 14 residues. The chain's CDR3 is CASSTGAGQQGQYF. CDR3 nucleotide sequence: TGTGCCAGCTCAACGGGGGCGGGACAGCAGGGGCAGTACTTC.

The rearrangement joins TRBV6-5 to TRBJ2-7, with TRBD1 matching over 8 bases. The CDR3 is made up of 14 amino acids. Losses at the gene ends were 2 bases for V and 4 bases for J; bases not matched to a gene: 4. Germline V gene lookup returns CDR1 MNHEY and CDR2 SVGAGI. CDR3 DNA sequence: TGTGCCAGCAGTTACCCGGGACAGGCTTACGAGCAGTACTTC. It yields the protein CASSYPGQAYEQYF.

The chain uses TRBV30 and TRBJ2-3, with 7 bases fitting TRBD2. The ends lost 3 bases at V and 4 bases at J; junction bases unmatched: 16. The CDR3 loop spans 17 amino acids. Germline CDR1 and CDR2: GTSNPN and SVGIG (reference sequence). The CDR3 DNA is TGTGCCTGGAGATCCGTGCGGGAGAACCCCGGGGCAGATACGCAGTATTTT. Translating gives CAWRSVRENPGADTQYF.

This clone was recorded only once. The genes are TRBV4-2 and TRBJ2-5, with D possibly matching TRBD2 (5 bases). Germline CDR1 is LGHNA and CDR2 is YNFKEQ. The CDR3 covers 15 residues. V lost 2 bases and J lost 1, with 11 bases in between. The CDR3 is CASSQRRTSQETQYF. As DNA, the CDR3 is TGTGCCAGCAGCCAACGGAGAACTAGCCAAGAGACCCAGTACTTC.

V is TRBV5-1 and J is TRBJ1-2; D perhaps matches TRBD1 (6 bases). The CDR3 contains 13 residues. Trimming took 4 bases from V and 6 from J, leaving 13 bases between them. The germline V gene encodes CDR1 SGHRS and CDR2 YFSETQ. The CDR3 region is CASSPGEANGYTF. The CDR3 DNA reads as TGCGCCAGCAGCCCAGGGGAGGCGAATGGCTACACCTTC.

The gene calls are TRBV7-9 and TRBJ2-3; unclear D gene. Trimming shortened V by 8 bases and J by 0 bases, and 12 bases separated the two germline ends. Germline V gene data show CDR1 as SEHNR and CDR2 as FQNEAQ (reference sequence). There are 14 residues in the CDR3. In DNA form, the CDR3 reads TGTGCCAGCCAGGATCGTACTAGCACAGATACGCAGTATTTT. Its protein product is CASQDRTSTDTQYF.